This T cell receptor beta chain comes out of a study of T cell responses to AZD1222 COVID-19 vaccine. Profiled with immunoSEQ multiplex PCR; TCRdb holds only in-frame clones, not every one. The table has about 110,000 clones, approximately 89% seen once. To note about this clone: The antigen is unknown.

The trim removed 8 bases at V and 3 bases at J, leaving 12 bases unmatched. The CDR3 covers 16 residues. CDR1 and CDR2 (germline): ENHRY, SYGVKD. Study outcomes and limitations: Donors in the cohort were predominantly white British and more often female, and clonal diversity was possibly underestimated.

This receptor was obtained from an adult in good health. Sequences were derived from peripheral blood, sampled on day 0 of MenACWY control vaccination. The chain joins TRBV10-3 to TRBJ2-2, with 7 nucleotides matching TRBD2. The CDR3 reads CAIASPSGDHTGELFF. The CDR3 DNA is TGTGCCATCGCTAGTCCGAGCGGGGACCACACCGGGGAGCTGTTTTTT.